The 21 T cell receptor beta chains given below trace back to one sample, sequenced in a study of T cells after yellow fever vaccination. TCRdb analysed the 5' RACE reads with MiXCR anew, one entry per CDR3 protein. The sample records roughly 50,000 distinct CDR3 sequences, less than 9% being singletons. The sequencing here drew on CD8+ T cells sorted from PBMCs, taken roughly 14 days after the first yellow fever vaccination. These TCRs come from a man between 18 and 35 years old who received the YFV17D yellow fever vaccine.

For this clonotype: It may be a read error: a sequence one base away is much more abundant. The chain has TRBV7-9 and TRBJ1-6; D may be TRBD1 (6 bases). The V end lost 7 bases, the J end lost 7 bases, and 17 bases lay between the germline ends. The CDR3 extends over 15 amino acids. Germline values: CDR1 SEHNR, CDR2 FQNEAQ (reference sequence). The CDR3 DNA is TGTGCCAGCATGAGCTGGGGGCGGAGGAATTCACCCCTCCACTTT. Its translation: CASMSWGRRNSPLHF.

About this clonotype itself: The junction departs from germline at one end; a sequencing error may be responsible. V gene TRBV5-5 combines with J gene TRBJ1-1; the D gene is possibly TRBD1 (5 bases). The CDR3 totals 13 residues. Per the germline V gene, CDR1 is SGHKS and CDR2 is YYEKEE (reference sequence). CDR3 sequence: CAISLGVNTEAFF. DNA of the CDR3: TGTGCCATCAGCTTGGGGGTGAACACTGAAGCTTTCTTT.

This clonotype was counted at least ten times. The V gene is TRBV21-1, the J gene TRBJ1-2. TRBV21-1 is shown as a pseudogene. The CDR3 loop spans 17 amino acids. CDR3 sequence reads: CASSKSEEGSTFYGYTF. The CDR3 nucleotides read TGTGCCAGCAGCAAATCGGAGGAGGGTTCTACATTCTATGGCTACACCTTC.

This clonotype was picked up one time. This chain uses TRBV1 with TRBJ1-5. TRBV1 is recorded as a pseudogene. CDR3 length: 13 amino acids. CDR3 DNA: TGCACCAGCAGCCTCTCCAAGGATAAGCCCCAGCATTTT. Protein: CTSSLSKDKPQHF.

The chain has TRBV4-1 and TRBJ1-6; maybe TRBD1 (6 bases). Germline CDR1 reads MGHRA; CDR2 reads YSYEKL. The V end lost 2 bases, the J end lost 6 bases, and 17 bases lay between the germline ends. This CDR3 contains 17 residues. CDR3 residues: CASSQRGGGFGNSPLHF. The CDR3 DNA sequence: TGCGCCAGCAGCCAAAGGGGGGGGGGGTTCGGTAATTCACCCCTCCACTTT.

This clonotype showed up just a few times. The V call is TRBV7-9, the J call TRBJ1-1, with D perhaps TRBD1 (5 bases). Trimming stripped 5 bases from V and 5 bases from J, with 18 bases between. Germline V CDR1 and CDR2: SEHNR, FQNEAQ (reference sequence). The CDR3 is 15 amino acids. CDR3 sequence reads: CASSPGWGKGTEAFF. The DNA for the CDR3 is TGTGCCAGCAGCCCCGGCTGGGGGAAAGGAACTGAAGCTTTCTTT. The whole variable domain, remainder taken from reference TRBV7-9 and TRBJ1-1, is DTGVSQNPRHKITKRGQNVTFRCDPISEHNRLYWYRQTLGQGPEFLTYFQNEAQLEKSRLLSDRFSAERPKGSFSTLEIQRTEQGDSAMYLCASSPGWGKGTEAFFGQGTRLTVV.

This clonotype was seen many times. CDR3 DNA sequence: TGCAGCGTTTTGGGGGCTGGCGGGGGGGCCGTCAATGAGCAGTTCTTC. Protein product: CSVLGAGGGAVNEQFF. The genes are TRBV29-1 and TRBJ2-1; 9 bases align to TRBD2. V lost 5 bases, J lost 6 bases, and 14 bases stayed unmatched. Germline V gives CDR1 SQVTM, CDR2 ANQGSEA. There are 16 residues in the CDR3.

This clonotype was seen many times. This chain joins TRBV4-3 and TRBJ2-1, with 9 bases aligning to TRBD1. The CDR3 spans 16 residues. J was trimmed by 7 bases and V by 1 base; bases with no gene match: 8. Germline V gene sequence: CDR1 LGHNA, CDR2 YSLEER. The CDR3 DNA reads TGCGCCAGCAGCCAAGTGAGACAGGGGGACCGGAATGAGCAGTTCTTC. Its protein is CASSQVRQGDRNEQFF.

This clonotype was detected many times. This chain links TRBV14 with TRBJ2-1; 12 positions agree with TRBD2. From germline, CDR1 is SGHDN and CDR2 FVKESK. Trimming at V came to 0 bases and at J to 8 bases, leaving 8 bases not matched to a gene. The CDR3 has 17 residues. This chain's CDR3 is CASSQDPRTSGEYEQFF. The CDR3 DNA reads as TGTGCCAGCAGCCAAGACCCGAGGACTAGCGGGGAGTATGAGCAGTTCTTC.

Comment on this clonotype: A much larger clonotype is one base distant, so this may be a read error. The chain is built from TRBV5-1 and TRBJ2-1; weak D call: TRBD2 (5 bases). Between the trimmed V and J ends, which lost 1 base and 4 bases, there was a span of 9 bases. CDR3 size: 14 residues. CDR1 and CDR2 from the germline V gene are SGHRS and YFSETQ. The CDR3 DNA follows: TGCGCCAGCAGCTTGCTCGGGGTTTACAATGAGCAGTTCTTC. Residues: CASSLLGVYNEQFF.

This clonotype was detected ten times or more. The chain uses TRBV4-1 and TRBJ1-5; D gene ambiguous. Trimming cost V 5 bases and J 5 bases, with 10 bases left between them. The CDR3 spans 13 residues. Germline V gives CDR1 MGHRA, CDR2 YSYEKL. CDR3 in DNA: TGCGCCAGCAGCGAGTACAGCGATCAGCCCCAGCATTTT. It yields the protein CASSEYSDQPQHF.

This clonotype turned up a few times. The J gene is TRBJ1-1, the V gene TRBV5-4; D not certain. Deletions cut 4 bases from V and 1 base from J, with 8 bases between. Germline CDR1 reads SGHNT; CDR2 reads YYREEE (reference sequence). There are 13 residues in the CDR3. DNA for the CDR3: TGTGCCAGCAGCCTAACGAAGAACACTGAAGCTTTCTTT. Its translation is CASSLTKNTEAFF.

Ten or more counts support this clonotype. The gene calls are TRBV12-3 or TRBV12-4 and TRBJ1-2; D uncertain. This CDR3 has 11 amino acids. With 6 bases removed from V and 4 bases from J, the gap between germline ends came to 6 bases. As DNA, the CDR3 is TGTGCCAGCAGGGCCGGCTATGGCTACACCTTC. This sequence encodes CASRAGYGYTF.

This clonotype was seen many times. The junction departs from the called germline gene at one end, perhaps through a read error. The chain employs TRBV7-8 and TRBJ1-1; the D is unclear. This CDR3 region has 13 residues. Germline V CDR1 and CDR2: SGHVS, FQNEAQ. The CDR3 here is CASSYQWNTEAFF. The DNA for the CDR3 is TGTGCCAGCAGCTACCAGTGGAACACTGAAGCTTTTTTT.

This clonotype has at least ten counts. CDR3 residues: CASTTTTSGGEDTQYF. The CDR3 coding sequence is TGTGCCAGCACAACTACAACTAGCGGGGGGGAGGATACGCAGTATTTT. The chain joins TRBV7-9 to TRBJ2-3; 13 bases are shared with TRBD2. J lost 6 bases, V lost 7 bases, and 10 bases had no gene match. Germline-derived CDR1 and CDR2 are SEHNR and FQNEAQ (reference sequence). The CDR3 extends over 16 amino acids. The complete variable domain, with remaining parts taken from reference TRBV7-9 and TRBJ2-3, reads DTGVSQNPRHKITKRGQNVTFRCDPISEHNRLYWYRQTLGQGPEFLTYFQNEAQLEKSRLLSDRFSAERPKGSFSTLEIQRTEQGDSAMYLCASTTTTSGGEDTQYFGPGTRLTVL.

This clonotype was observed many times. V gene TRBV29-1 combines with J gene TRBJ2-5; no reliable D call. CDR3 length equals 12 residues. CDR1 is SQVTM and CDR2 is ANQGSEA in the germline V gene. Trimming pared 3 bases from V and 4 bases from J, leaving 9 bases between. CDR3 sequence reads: CSVEAQRETQYF. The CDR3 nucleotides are TGCAGCGTTGAGGCCCAGCGAGAGACCCAGTACTTC.

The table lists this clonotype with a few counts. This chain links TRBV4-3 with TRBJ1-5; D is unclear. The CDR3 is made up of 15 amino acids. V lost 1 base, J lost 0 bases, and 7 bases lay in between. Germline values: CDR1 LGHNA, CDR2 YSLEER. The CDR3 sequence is CASSQGLLSNQPQHF. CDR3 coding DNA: TGCGCCAGCAGCCAAGGACTGCTTAGCAATCAGCCCCAGCATTTT.

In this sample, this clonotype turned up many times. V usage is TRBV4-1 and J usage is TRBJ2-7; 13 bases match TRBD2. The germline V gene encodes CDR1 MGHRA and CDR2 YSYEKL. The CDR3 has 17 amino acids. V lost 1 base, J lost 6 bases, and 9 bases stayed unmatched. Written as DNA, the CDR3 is TGCGCCAGCAGCCAAGTAGTCGGGACTAGCGGGGCCGGCGAGCAGTACGTC. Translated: CASSQVVGTSGAGEQYV.

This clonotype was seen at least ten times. The DNA for the CDR3 is TGCAGTGCTAGAGGAGGACTAGCGGGGGGGGGATGGCAGTTCTTC. This gives the protein CSARGGLAGGGWQFF. The chain joins TRBV20-1 to TRBJ2-1, with 15 nucleotides matching TRBD2. This CDR3 spans 15 amino acids. CDR1 and CDR2 from the germline V gene are DFQATT and SNEGSKA (reference sequence). V shed 1 base, J shed 12 bases, and the junction held 7 bases outside the gene matches.

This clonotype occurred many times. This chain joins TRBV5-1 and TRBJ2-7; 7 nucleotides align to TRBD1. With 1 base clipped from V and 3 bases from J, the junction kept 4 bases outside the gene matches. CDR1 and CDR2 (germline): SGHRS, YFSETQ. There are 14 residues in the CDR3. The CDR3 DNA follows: TGCGCCAGCAGCTTGCGACAGGGTAACTACGAGCAGTACTTC. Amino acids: CASSLRQGNYEQYF.

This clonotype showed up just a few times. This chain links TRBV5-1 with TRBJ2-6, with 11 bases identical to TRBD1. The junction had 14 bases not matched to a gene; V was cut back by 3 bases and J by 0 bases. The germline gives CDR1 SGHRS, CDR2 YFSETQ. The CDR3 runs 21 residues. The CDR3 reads CASSSKPDRGLFPSGANVLTF. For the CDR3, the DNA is TGCGCCAGCAGCTCAAAACCGGACAGGGGGCTATTCCCCTCTGGGGCCAACGTCCTGACTTTC.